Shown below are 30 T cell receptor beta chains from a single sample sequenced in a study of T cell responses to AZD1222 COVID-19 vaccine. The assay was immunoSEQ multiplex PCR, and TCRdb's table has in-frame clones only and misses some. The sample holds tens of thousands of clones, more than 60% seen once. The sequencing here drew on peripheral blood, taken on day 0 of MenACWY control vaccination. The receptors come from an adult in good health.

This clone showed up just once. This chain joins TRBV18 and TRBJ1-1, with D maybe TRBD1 (5 bases). With 3 bases removed from V and 2 bases from J, the gap between germline ends came to 13 bases. Germline CDR1 KGHSH, CDR2 LQKENI. There are 15 residues in the CDR3. In DNA, the CDR3 is TGTGCCAGCTCACCGGACATGCCCCCAAACACTGAAGCTTTCTTT. Its translation is CASSPDMPPNTEAFF.

The chain links TRBV5-1 to TRBJ1-1; D may be TRBD1 (5 bases). CDR1 is SGHRS and CDR2 is YFSETQ in the germline V gene. Trimming pared 2 bases from V and 1 base from J, leaving 9 bases between. The CDR3 runs to 14 residues. The DNA of the CDR3 is TGCGCCAGCAGCTTTTACAGGCAGAACACTGAAGCTTTCTTT. This encodes CASSFYRQNTEAFF. The full variable domain, in which reference TRBV5-1 and TRBJ1-1 provide the parts outside the CDR3, is KAGVTQTPRYLIKTRGQQVTLSCSPISGHRSVSWYQQTPGQGLQFLFEYFSETQRNKGNFPGRFSGRQFSNSRSEMNVSTLELGDSALYLCASSFYRQNTEAFFGQGTRLTVV.

CDR3 DNA sequence: TGTGCCAGCAGCAACCAACGGGACAGGAGCTATGGCTACACCTTC. This gives the protein CASSNQRDRSYGYTF. J is TRBJ1-2 and V is TRBV5-5; 8 bases match TRBD1. Germline V gene data show CDR1 as SGHKS and CDR2 as YYEKEE (reference sequence). V lost 4 bases, J lost 4 bases, and 9 bases stayed unmatched. This CDR3 is 15 amino acids long. The whole variable domain, filled in from reference TRBV5-5 and TRBJ1-2, reads DAGVTQSPTHLIKTRGQQVTLRCSPISGHKSVSWYQQVLGQGPQFIFQYYEKEERGRGNFPDRFSARQFPNYSSELNVNALLLGDSALYLCASSNQRDRSYGYTFGSGTRLTVV.

V usage is TRBV6-5 and J usage is TRBJ1-1; D gene ambiguous. V lost 6 bases and J 8 bases, leaving 13 bases between the germline ends. CDR3 length equals 12 residues. CDR1 and CDR2 from the germline V gene are MNHEY and SVGAGI. The CDR3, as DNA: TGTGCCAGCAGGAGCCGGACGGGAGAAGCTTTCTTT. This gives the protein CASRSRTGEAFF.

The gene calls are TRBV21-1 and TRBJ2-7; TRBD1 is the table's D call and was not checked against the DNA. TRBV21-1 is reported as a pseudogene. This CDR3 is built from 14 residues. CDR3 loop: CASSKGQGAYEQYF. The CDR3 DNA follows: TGTGCCAGCAGCAAAGGACAGGGCGCCTACGAGCAGTACTTC.

The genes are TRBV3-1 (or the pseudogene TRBV3-2) and TRBJ1-4; maybe TRBD1 (6 bases). V was trimmed by 6 bases and J by 3 bases, leaving 14 bases between them. Germline CDR1 is LGHDT and CDR2 is YNNKEL (reference sequence). The CDR3 covers 15 residues. The CDR3 coding sequence is TGTGCCAGCAGAGATACCGGGACACCTAATGAAAAACTGTTTTTT. It encodes CASRDTGTPNEKLFF.

The V gene is TRBV2, the J gene TRBJ2-1, with TRBD1 identical over 8 bases. The CDR3 is made up of 15 amino acids. Trimming at V came to 6 bases and at J to 9 bases, leaving 13 bases not matched to a gene. CDR1 and CDR2 from the germline V gene are SNHLY and FYNNEI. CDR3 DNA: TGTGCCAGCAGGATTCGGACAGGGCGTTACGTTGAGCAGTTCTTC. It translates to CASRIRTGRYVEQFF.

A single count supports this clone. The chain employs TRBV2 and TRBJ2-7, with 7 positions matching TRBD2. Per the germline V gene, CDR1 is SNHLY and CDR2 is FYNNEI. The CDR3 loop spans 14 amino acids. V shed 7 bases and J 1 base; nucleotides not matched to a gene: 7. The CDR3 coding sequence is TGTGCCAGCATTTCGAGCGGGGCGTCCTACGAGCAGTACTTC. Its translation: CASISSGASYEQYF.

The chain is built from TRBV2 and TRBJ2-7, with D possibly called TRBD1 or TRBD2 (5 bases each). V was trimmed by 4 bases and J by 0 bases, leaving 13 bases between them. This CDR3 spans 15 amino acids. CDR1 and CDR2 from the germline V gene are SNHLY and FYNNEI. The CDR3 spells CASSGGIVSSYEQYF. CDR3 DNA: TGTGCCAGCAGTGGGGGGATAGTTAGCTCCTACGAGCAGTACTTC.

The chain combines TRBV3-1 (or the pseudogene TRBV3-2) with TRBJ1-4; D gene uncertain. The V end lost 4 bases, the J end lost 0 bases, and 3 bases lay between the germline ends. The germline V gene encodes CDR1 LGHDT and CDR2 YNNKEL (reference sequence). This CDR3 comprises 13 residues. DNA of the CDR3: TGTGCCAGCAGCCGAGCAACTAATGAAAAACTGTTTTTT. It encodes CASSRATNEKLFF.

The genes are TRBV30 and TRBJ1-5; D is perhaps TRBD1 (5 bases). Germline-derived CDR1 and CDR2 are GTSNPN and SVGIG (reference sequence). There are 15 residues in the CDR3. V was pared by 0 bases and J by 11 bases, with 20 bases between. The CDR3 nucleotides are TGTGCCTGGAGTGTTTTGGGGGATTCTATCTCGTCCCAGCATTTT. Its translation is CAWSVLGDSISSQHF.

This clone turned up a few times. This chain joins TRBV11-1 and TRBJ2-2, with 9 bases matching TRBD2. Trimming took 4 bases from V and 6 from J; bases not matched to a gene: 9. Germline V lookup: CDR1 SGHAT, CDR2 FQDESV (reference sequence). The CDR3 loop spans 16 amino acids. The DNA for the CDR3 is TGTGCCAGCAGCTCTGGGACTAGCTATAGTCCCGGGGAGCTGTTTTTT. It translates to CASSSGTSYSPGELFF. The whole variable domain, remainder taken from reference TRBV11-1 and TRBJ2-2, is EAEVAQSPRYKITEKSQAVAFWCDPISGHATLYWYRQILGQGPELLVQFQDESVVDDSQLPKDRFSAERLKGVDSTLKIQPAELGDSAMYLCASSSGTSYSPGELFFGEGSRLTVL.

The sample holds one count of this clone. The CDR3 DNA reads TGTGCCAGCAGCGTGCGAGGGCAGGACTTCTACGAGCAGTACGTC. The encoded protein is CASSVRGQDFYEQYV. The chain combines TRBV21-1 with TRBJ2-7; the table's TRBD2 call for D was not verified on the DNA. TRBV21-1 is shown as a pseudogene. The CDR3 has 15 residues.

The J gene is TRBJ1-1, the V gene TRBV27; D uncertain. Trimming removed 8 bases at V and 0 bases at J, with 13 bases between. The CDR3 is 14 amino acids. Germline CDR1 is MNHEY and CDR2 is SMNVEV (reference sequence). For the CDR3, the DNA is TGTGCCAGCTCCCTCAGGCCCCTGAACACTGAAGCTTTCTTT. It specifies CASSLRPLNTEAFF.

The chain links TRBV7-6 to TRBJ2-2; 15 nucleotides agree with TRBD2. This CDR3 has 19 amino acids. Germline assignment: CDR1 SGHVS and CDR2 FNYEAQ. Trimming removed 0 bases from V and 7 bases from J; junction bases left unmatched: 9. DNA of the CDR3: TGTGCCAGCAGCTTAGCCCCGGGACTAGCGGGAGGAATCGGCGGGGAGCTGTTTTTT. Residues: CASSLAPGLAGGIGGELFF.

A few counts support this clone. V gene TRBV9 combines with J gene TRBJ2-5, with TRBD2 matching 15 bases. This CDR3 has 18 residues. Germline CDR1 SGDLS, CDR2 YYNGEE. The junction had 8 bases not matched to a gene; V was cut back by 0 bases and J by 5 bases. This CDR3 is CASSVAPGLAGGLETQYF. The CDR3 nucleotides read TGTGCCAGCAGCGTAGCTCCGGGACTAGCGGGAGGCTTGGAGACCCAGTACTTC.

This rearrangement joins TRBV5-1 to TRBJ2-3; 7 nucleotides align to TRBD2. The CDR3 runs 15 residues. Per germline, CDR1 SGHRS and CDR2 YFSETQ. V shed 3 bases and J 7 bases; nucleotides not matched to a gene: 11. For the CDR3, the DNA is TGCGCCAGCAGCTCTGATCGAGCGGGAATAAATACGCAGTATTTT. Translating it yields CASSSDRAGINTQYF.

The V call is TRBV9, the J call TRBJ2-1; D perhaps matches TRBD1 (6 bases). This CDR3 has 15 residues. In germline, CDR1 is SGDLS, CDR2 YYNGEE. V was shortened by 4 bases and J by 9 bases, with 20 bases between the two germline ends. The DNA for the CDR3 is TGTGCCAGCAGCACGGGACATTTGGGGCCTGCTGAGCAGTTCTTC. Its translation is CASSTGHLGPAEQFF.

The chain joins TRBV5-4 to TRBJ1-4, with 9 positions matching TRBD1. The CDR3 covers 15 residues. Unmatched junction bases numbered 8, after V lost 0 bases and J lost 11 bases. Germline assignment: CDR1 SGHNT and CDR2 YYREEE (reference sequence). CDR3 nucleotides: TGTGCCAGCAGCTTGGGGACAGGGGTTGATCGGAAACTGTTTTTT. Amino acids: CASSLGTGVDRKLFF.

CDR3 region: CASSWPGQGNTGELFF. The CDR3 DNA reads TGTGCCAGCAGCTGGCCGGGACAGGGGAACACCGGGGAGCTGTTTTTT. The chain uses TRBV11-2 and TRBJ2-2, with TRBD1 identical over 9 bases. Germline CDR1 reads SGHAT; CDR2 reads FQNNGV. The J segment lost 1 base and the V segment lost 4 bases, leaving 4 bases of the junction unmatched. CDR3 length: 16 residues.

The chain is built from TRBV12-3 or TRBV12-4 and TRBJ1-1, with TRBD1 as a possible D gene (5 bases). This CDR3 has 13 residues. With 7 bases removed from V and 4 bases from J, the gap between germline ends came to 13 bases. The CDR3 DNA reads as TGTGCCAGCACTCCCCCGGGGCGCACTGAAGCTTTCTTT. Translation gives CASTPPGRTEAFF.

The DNA for the CDR3 is TGTGCCAGCTACAGGGGTATGAACACTGAAGCTTTCTTT. It encodes CASYRGMNTEAFF. This chain uses TRBV6-5 with TRBJ1-1; 7 nucleotides match TRBD1. The V gene end was trimmed by 8 bases and the J gene end by 0 bases; junction bases not matched to a gene: 3. The CDR3 length is 13 residues. CDR1 is MNHEY and CDR2 is SVGAGI in the germline V gene.

This chain links TRBV7-8 with TRBJ2-7; D tentatively fits TRBD1 or TRBD2 (6 bases each). This CDR3 contains 15 residues. Germline CDR1 and CDR2: SGHVS and FQNEAQ. Trimming took 2 bases from V and 3 from J, leaving 14 bases between them. Written as DNA, the CDR3 is TGTGCCAGCAGCTTACGGAGGGGGGCTAGCTACGAGCAGTACTTC. It yields the protein CASSLRRGASYEQYF.

This chain joins TRBV5-1 and TRBJ2-2; no definite D call. The V gene's germline CDR1 is SGHRS and CDR2 YFSETQ. V lost 1 base and J lost 7, with 8 bases in between. This CDR3 is 13 amino acids long. The CDR3 bases are TGCGCCAGCAGCTTGAAAGTGAGCGGGGAGCTGTTTTTT. Its translation: CASSLKVSGELFF.

The chain employs TRBV24-1 and TRBJ2-2; D remains ambiguous. This CDR3 contains 14 residues. Germline lookup yields CDR1 KGHDR and CDR2 SFDVKD. With 6 bases removed from V and 1 base from J, the gap between germline ends came to 8 bases. The CDR3: CATSNGLNTGELFF. In DNA form, the CDR3 reads TGTGCCACCAGTAATGGGCTGAACACCGGGGAGCTGTTTTTT.

The chain uses TRBV28 and TRBJ1-6, with D possibly being TRBD1 (6 bases). The CDR3 has 18 residues. V lost 3 bases to trimming and J lost 1 base, with 16 bases between them. Per the germline V gene, CDR1 is MDHEN and CDR2 is SYDVKM. For the CDR3, the DNA is TGTGCCAGCAGTTTCGGGGGAGGGGGAGGGTCCTATAATTCACCCCTCCACTTT. Encoded protein: CASSFGGGGGSYNSPLHF.

This clone appeared once. The rearrangement links TRBV5-8 to TRBJ2-7; D gene uncertain. The CDR3 runs 16 residues. V dropped 1 base and J dropped 6 bases, with 20 bases sitting between them. Germline CDR1 reads SGHTS; CDR2 reads YDEGEE. The CDR3 nucleotides read TGTGCCAGCAGCTTGAGCCCGGCCAGCCGTCCGCCCGAGCAGTACTTC. Translating gives CASSLSPASRPPEQYF. Full variable domain (rest looked up from reference TRBV5-8 and TRBJ2-7): EAGVTQSPTHLIKTRGQQATLRCSPISGHTSVYWYQQALGLGLQFLLWYDEGEERNRGNFPPRFSGRQFPNYSSELNVNALELEDSALYLCASSLSPASRPPEQYFGPGTRLTVT.

The genes are TRBV7-6 and TRBJ2-2, with a possible D match to TRBD2 (6 bases). Between the trimmed V and J ends, which lost 3 bases and 1 base, there was a span of 6 bases. Looked up from germline, CDR1 is SGHVS and CDR2 is FNYEAQ. This CDR3 is 14 amino acids long. In DNA, the CDR3 is TGTGCCAGCAGCTTCGGGGGGAACACCGGGGAGCTGTTTTTT. This translates into CASSFGGNTGELFF.

The chain has TRBV5-1 and TRBJ2-1, with D uncertain. Trimming stripped 0 bases from V and 8 bases from J, with 15 bases between. The CDR3 runs to 15 residues. Germline V lookup: CDR1 SGHRS, CDR2 YFSETQ. CDR3 protein: CASSLERSGKDEQFF. The CDR3 DNA follows: TGCGCCAGCAGCTTGGAGAGGTCTGGCAAGGATGAGCAGTTCTTC.

J is TRBJ1-1 and V is TRBV27, with D tentatively TRBD1 (6 bases). CDR3 length: 13 residues. V was pared by 6 bases and J by 1 base, with 9 bases between. Germline CDR1 reads MNHEY; CDR2 reads SMNVEV (reference sequence). The CDR3 coding sequence is TGTGCCAGCAGCGACAGGAGGAACACTGAAGCTTTCTTT. Protein: CASSDRRNTEAFF.